The 28 T cell receptor beta chains below were found in one sample sequenced in a study of control samples from healthy donors and cancer patients. The table came from immunoSEQ multiplex PCR; TCRdb's copy has only in-frame clones and leaves some out. This sample has just over 150,000 clones, with approximately 90% found just once. Specimen: blood. The receptors here all came from a man between 25 and 39 years old in good health.

The chain uses TRBV3-1 (or the pseudogene TRBV3-2) and TRBJ1-1, with D unclear. CDR1 and CDR2 (germline): LGHDT, YNNKEL (reference sequence). There are 13 residues in the CDR3. Trimming left V 4 bases short and J 0 bases short, with 6 bases between. The CDR3 here is CASSRMLNTEAFF. Here the CDR3 DNA reads TGTGCCAGCAGCCGCATGTTGAACACTGAAGCTTTCTTT.

This clone was detected once. The chain uses TRBV5-1 and TRBJ2-3; D ambiguous. With 0 bases removed from V and 6 bases from J, the gap between germline ends came to 11 bases. The CDR3 length is 14 residues. The germline V gene has CDR1 SGHRS and CDR2 YFSETQ. Here the CDR3 reads CASSLGQVRDTQYF. The DNA for the CDR3 is TGCGCCAGCAGCTTGGGGCAGGTCCGGGATACGCAGTATTTT.

The table lists this clone with a count of one. V usage is TRBV13 and J usage is TRBJ2-1; the D gene is possibly TRBD1 (5 bases). CDR3 length: 12 residues. The germline V gene has CDR1 PRHDT and CDR2 FYEKMQ (reference sequence). V shed 4 bases and J shed 6 bases, with 7 bases lying between them. The CDR3 DNA reads as TGTGCCAGCAGCTATAGGGGCAATGAGCAGTTCTTC. This sequence encodes CASSYRGNEQFF.

The V and J genes are TRBV30 and TRBJ2-5, with a tentative D call TRBD2 (5 bases). The germline V gene encodes CDR1 GTSNPN and CDR2 SVGIG (reference sequence). The CDR3 extends over 13 amino acids. The V and J ends lost 5 bases and 5 bases respectively, with 15 bases between them. This chain's CDR3 is CAWANGEWETQYF. For the CDR3, the DNA is TGTGCCTGGGCGAACGGGGAATGGGAGACCCAGTACTTC.

The V gene is TRBV5-1, the J gene TRBJ1-3, with D possibly matching TRBD1 (5 bases). The germline V gene has CDR1 SGHRS and CDR2 YFSETQ. Trimming pared 0 bases from V and 2 bases from J, leaving 12 bases between. The CDR3 runs to 16 residues. CDR3 region: CASSLGLRGAGNTIYF. The CDR3 DNA is TGCGCCAGCAGCTTGGGGTTACGAGGGGCTGGAAACACCATATATTTT.

The DNA of the CDR3 is TGTGCCAGCTCACCCCCGGGGCCGGGCACTGAAGCTTTCTTT. Protein product: CASSPPGPGTEAFF. This chain links TRBV18 with TRBJ1-1; D perhaps matches TRBD1 (5 bases). The CDR3 has 14 amino acids. Trimming took 3 bases from V and 4 from J, leaving 12 bases between them. Germline CDR1 reads KGHSH; CDR2 reads LQKENI.

The chain joins TRBV6-5 to TRBJ1-1; no firm D call. This CDR3 contains 14 residues. Germline values: CDR1 MNHEY, CDR2 SVGAGI. Trimming took 6 bases from V and 4 from J, leaving 15 bases between them. The CDR3 region has the DNA TGTGCCAGCAGCCTTGTCTCTCGGGTCACTGAAGCTTTCTTT. It is translated as CASSLVSRVTEAFF.

This clone appeared a single time. CDR3 in amino acids: CASSSPNLLGEQYF. CDR3 bases: TGTGCCAGCAGTTCTCCGAACCTTTTAGGGGAGCAGTACTTC. The V call is TRBV27, the J call TRBJ2-7; D remains ambiguous. Trimming pared 4 bases from V and 7 bases from J, leaving 17 bases between. The CDR3 sequence is 14 residues long. Germline CDR1 reads MNHEY; CDR2 reads SMNVEV (reference sequence).

The count of this clone is one. The chain recombines TRBV5-4 with TRBJ2-1; TRBD2 agrees at 9 bases. With V trimmed by 5 bases and J by 0 bases, 6 bases remained unmatched. CDR1 SGHNT and CDR2 YYREEE come from the germline V gene (reference sequence). The CDR3 is made up of 16 amino acids. The CDR3: CASSLAGASSYNEQFF. For the CDR3, the DNA is TGTGCCAGCAGTTTAGCGGGGGCCAGCTCCTACAATGAGCAGTTCTTC.

The rearrangement links TRBV6-2 or TRBV6-3 to TRBJ2-7; D remains unclear. CDR3 length equals 13 residues. The germline CDR1 and CDR2 sequences are MNHEY and SVGEGT. Trimming cost V 2 bases and J 0 bases, with 5 bases left between them. As DNA, the CDR3 is TGTGCCAGCAGTTACCCCCTCTCCTACGAGCAGTACTTC. Protein: CASSYPLSYEQYF.

V is TRBV7-8 and J is TRBJ2-5, with D perhaps matching TRBD2 (6 bases). Germline CDR1 SGHVS, CDR2 FQNEAQ. CDR3 length: 15 amino acids. Trimming removed 5 bases at V and 1 base at J, with 14 bases between. CDR3 DNA: TGTGCCAGCAGCGCGGGGTGGGGGACCCAAGAGACCCAGTACTTC. This sequence encodes CASSAGWGTQETQYF.

The chain joins TRBV27 to TRBJ1-1, with unresolved D. There are 13 residues in the CDR3. The V end was cut by 2 bases, the J end by 1 base, with 5 bases between. Germline CDR1 reads MNHEY; CDR2 reads SMNVEV (reference sequence). The CDR3 loop is CASSLRTNTEAFF. CDR3 DNA sequence: TGTGCCAGCAGTTTAAGGACGAACACTGAAGCTTTCTTT.

The chain combines TRBV3-1 (or the pseudogene TRBV3-2) with TRBJ2-5, with D uncertain. The CDR3 covers 15 residues. The germline V gene encodes CDR1 LGHDT and CDR2 YNNKEL (reference sequence). V was pared by 0 bases and J by 6 bases, with 14 bases between. CDR3 coding DNA: TGTGCCAGCAGCCAAGATACGCGGATTTTAAAGACCCAGTACTTC. Protein product: CASSQDTRILKTQYF.

The V and J genes are TRBV5-4 and TRBJ1-4; 10 nucleotides line up with TRBD1. The trim removed 3 bases at V and 8 bases at J, leaving 7 bases unmatched. This CDR3 has 15 residues. Germline V lookup: CDR1 SGHNT, CDR2 YYREEE (reference sequence). CDR3 protein: CASSSATGGREKLFF. As DNA, the CDR3 is TGTGCCAGCAGCTCCGCGACAGGGGGCAGAGAAAAACTGTTTTTT.

The chain links TRBV9 to TRBJ1-6; 9 bases map to TRBD1. Germline CDR1 reads SGDLS; CDR2 reads YYNGEE. The CDR3 totals 15 residues. V trimming: 0 bases; J trimming: 7 bases; junction bases outside the gene matches: 2. DNA for the CDR3: TGTGCCAGCAGCGTAGGGGACAGGGCCAATTCACCCCTCCACTTT. Translated, it gives CASSVGDRANSPLHF.

The genes are TRBV19 and TRBJ2-7, with a possible D match to TRBD2 (5 bases). The CDR3 runs 13 residues. Per the germline V gene, CDR1 is LNHDA and CDR2 is SQIVND (reference sequence). Trimming cost V 6 bases and J 5 bases, with 14 bases left between them. CDR3 loop: CASRAASRNEQYF. CDR3 DNA sequence: TGTGCCAGTAGAGCGGCTAGCAGGAACGAGCAGTACTTC.

J is TRBJ2-1 and V is TRBV7-9; 9 bases agree with TRBD2. The CDR3 spans 15 residues. Germline values: CDR1 SEHNR, CDR2 FQNEAQ (reference sequence). The trim removed 4 bases at V and 0 bases at J, leaving 1 base unmatched. As DNA, the CDR3 is TGTGCCAGCAGCTCAGCGGGAGGCTCCTACAATGAGCAGTTCTTC. Its translation is CASSSAGGSYNEQFF.

V usage is TRBV6-6 and J usage is TRBJ2-7, with D unclear. Germline V gene data show CDR1 as MNHNY and CDR2 as SVGAGI (reference sequence). The V gene lost 4 bases and the J gene lost 4 bases, with 11 bases spanning the gap. This CDR3 comprises 13 residues. The CDR3 loop is CASSSPGDYEQYF. In DNA, the CDR3 is TGTGCCAGCAGTTCCCCAGGCGATTACGAGCAGTACTTC.

The chain links TRBV6-4 to TRBJ1-1; 8 nucleotides align to TRBD1. The V gene end was trimmed by 6 bases and the J gene end by 4 bases; junction bases not matched to a gene: 4. The germline V gene has CDR1 MRHNA and CDR2 SNTAGT. This CDR3 is 13 amino acids long. The CDR3 region has the DNA TGTGCCAGCAGCCCAGGGGGCTTCACTGAAGCTTTCTTT. Amino acids: CASSPGGFTEAFF.

The gene calls are TRBV7-2 and TRBJ2-1; D gene uncertain. Germline V gene lookup returns CDR1 SGHTA and CDR2 FQGNSA. V was trimmed by 1 base and J by 8 bases, leaving 3 bases between them. CDR3 length: 11 residues. The CDR3 here is CASSLVDEQFF. Here the CDR3 DNA reads TGTGCCAGCAGCTTAGTCGATGAGCAGTTCTTC.

The chain is built from TRBV28 and TRBJ1-1; unclear D gene. The germline CDR1 and CDR2 sequences are MDHEN and SYDVKM. V was cut by 3 bases and J by 4 bases, with 6 bases left in between. The CDR3 length is 12 residues. This CDR3 is CASSLVGTEAFF. In DNA, the CDR3 is TGTGCCAGCAGTTTGGTCGGCACTGAAGCTTTCTTT.

The chain uses TRBV19 and TRBJ1-5; D gene unclear. Per the germline V gene, CDR1 is LNHDA and CDR2 is SQIVND (reference sequence). V was cut by 1 base and J by 5 bases, with 6 bases left in between. The CDR3 is made up of 13 amino acids. In DNA, the CDR3 is TGTGCCAGTAGTATAGGTAGGGATCAGCCCCAGCATTTT. Its translation: CASSIGRDQPQHF.

The chain has TRBV2 and TRBJ1-2; the match to TRBD1 covers 7 bases. This CDR3 comprises 12 residues. With 7 bases clipped from V and 5 bases from J, the junction kept 4 bases outside the gene matches. Germline CDR1 SNHLY, CDR2 FYNNEI. DNA of the CDR3: TGTGCCAGCATTAGACAGGGTTATGGCTACACCTTC. Its translation: CASIRQGYGYTF.

The chain links TRBV7-2 to TRBJ1-4; 7 bases match TRBD1. The germline V gene encodes CDR1 SGHTA and CDR2 FQGNSA. The CDR3 consists of 16 residues. With V trimmed by 4 bases and J by 6 bases, 11 bases remained unmatched. CDR3: CASSSARNRGDEKLFF. The CDR3 DNA reads TGTGCCAGCAGCTCAGCTAGGAACAGGGGAGATGAAAAACTGTTTTTT.

The chain is built from TRBV14 and TRBJ2-5; possible D gene TRBD2, 5 bases. The germline V and J ends were trimmed by 4 bases and 5 bases, with 11 bases remaining between them. CDR1 is SGHDN and CDR2 is FVKESK in the germline V gene. The length of the CDR3 is 13 residues. DNA for the CDR3: TGTGCCAGCAGCCTAGTGGGAGCGGAGACCCAGTACTTC. Translation gives CASSLVGAETQYF.

The V and J genes are TRBV4-1 and TRBJ2-1; D unclear. Trimming removed 1 base at V and 6 bases at J, with 7 bases between. This CDR3 is built from 13 residues. Germline V gives CDR1 MGHRA, CDR2 YSYEKL. The DNA for the CDR3 is TGCGCCAGCAGCCAAGTGAAGACCAATGAGCAGTTCTTC. Protein product: CASSQVKTNEQFF.

The chain uses TRBV2 and TRBJ2-5; possible D gene TRBD2, 5 bases. Trimming took 5 bases from V and 11 from J, leaving 9 bases between them. Germline V lookup: CDR1 SNHLY, CDR2 FYNNEI. The length of the CDR3 is 10 residues. CDR3 residues: CASSNEGQYF. The CDR3 DNA is TGTGCCAGCAGTAACGAGGGTCAGTACTTC.

On this clone: Other DNA sequences from this sample encode an identical CDR3 as well. The CDR3 reads CASSLDGTEAFF. Here the CDR3 DNA reads TGTGCCAGCAGCTTGGATGGCACTGAAGCTTTCTTT. The chain couples TRBV5-4 to TRBJ1-1; no reliable D call. V was clipped by 0 bases and J by 4 bases, with 4 bases between them. The length of the CDR3 is 12 residues. The germline CDR1 and CDR2 sequences are SGHNT and YYREEE (reference sequence).